The 17 T cell receptor beta chains presented below share a single source sample, sequenced in a study of cytomegalovirus exposure and HLA in healthy donors. Sequencing was performed with immunoSEQ multiplex PCR; in TCRdb, only in-frame clones are kept and a portion is missing. The data hold 200,000 to 300,000 clones, with over 75% observed a single time. Sample: PBMCs. All receptors come from a man between 18 and 29 years old in good health and CMV-seropositive.

The genes are TRBV27 and TRBJ2-4, with D unresolved. V gave up 8 bases and J gave up 0 bases, with 8 bases separating them. The CDR3 is 13 amino acids. Germline CDR1 and CDR2: MNHEY and SMNVEV (reference sequence). The CDR3 nucleotides are TGTGCCAGCGCTAAGCTAGCCAAAAACATTCAGTACTTC. It translates to CASAKLAKNIQYF.

The chain links TRBV11-2 to TRBJ1-2, with D uncertain. Germline V gene data show CDR1 as SGHAT and CDR2 as FQNNGV. The CDR3 is 13 residues long. V shed 5 bases and J shed 2 bases, with 9 bases lying between them. The CDR3 DNA is TGTGCCAGCAGCCCCGACGAGAACTATGGCTACACCTTC. It is translated as CASSPDENYGYTF.

This clone appeared once. V usage is TRBV19 and J usage is TRBJ1-2, with D hard to call. V was pared by 7 bases and J by 4 bases, with 19 bases between. The CDR3 covers 15 residues. Germline CDR1 and CDR2: LNHDA and SQIVND (reference sequence). CDR3 bases: TGTGCCAGTAACGATCTCGGAGATCGGGTCTATGGCTACACCTTC. Protein: CASNDLGDRVYGYTF.

A word on this clone: At one of its ends the junction is not consistent with the germline gene, which may arise from a read error. The genes are TRBV20-1 and TRBJ2-7, with D perhaps being TRBD1 or TRBD2 (6 bases each). The CDR3 totals 11 residues. Germline lookup yields CDR1 DFQATT and CDR2 SNEGSKA (reference sequence). As DNA, the CDR3 is TGCAGTGCTAGAGGGGGGGACACCCTCTTCTTC. This translates into CSARGGDTLFF.

The chain carries TRBV7-6 and TRBJ2-7, with 7 positions matching TRBD1. The CDR3 length is 15 residues. The trim removed 3 bases at V and 7 bases at J, leaving 12 bases unmatched. Looked up from germline, CDR1 is SGHVS and CDR2 is FNYEAQ. CDR3 DNA: TGTGCCAGCAGCTTCTCGGACAGGTATTCCGAAGAGCAGTACTTC. Translating gives CASSFSDRYSEEQYF.

The chain has TRBV10-3 and TRBJ2-7; D unresolved. Trimming took off 2 bases at V and 6 bases at J, with 8 bases between the two ends. CDR1 is ENHRY and CDR2 is SYGVKD in the germline V gene. The CDR3 consists of 12 residues. CDR3 amino acids: CAISEMKGEQYF. In DNA, the CDR3 is TGTGCCATCAGTGAGATGAAGGGCGAGCAGTACTTC.

The V gene is TRBV5-1, the J gene TRBJ1-4; no definite D call. In germline, CDR1 is SGHRS, CDR2 YFSETQ. Between the trimmed V and J ends, which lost 0 bases and 5 bases, there was a span of 11 bases. The CDR3 is made up of 15 amino acids. The CDR3 spells CASSLGSMRNEKLFF. The CDR3, as DNA: TGCGCCAGCAGCTTGGGGTCTATGAGAAATGAAAAACTGTTTTTT.

This clone was observed once. The chain is built from TRBV5-4 and TRBJ1-2; D is unclear. Looked up from germline, CDR1 is SGHNT and CDR2 is YYREEE (reference sequence). CDR3 length equals 12 residues. The germline V and J ends were trimmed by 4 bases and 4 bases, with 8 bases remaining between them. Written as DNA, the CDR3 is TGTGCCAGCAGCCCTTCCGGCTATGGCTACACCTTC. It specifies CASSPSGYGYTF.

V is TRBV5-1 and J is TRBJ1-1; possibly TRBD1 for D (5 bases). This CDR3 comprises 14 residues. Germline CDR1 reads SGHRS; CDR2 reads YFSETQ. V lost 0 bases and J lost 4, with 10 bases in between. The CDR3 region has the DNA TGCGCCAGCAGCTTGGAAGGGGTGGGCACTGAAGCTTTCTTT. Translating gives CASSLEGVGTEAFF. Supplemented by reference TRBV5-1 and TRBJ1-1, the full variable domain reads KAGVTQTPRYLIKTRGQQVTLSCSPISGHRSVSWYQQTPGQGLQFLFEYFSETQRNKGNFPGRFSGRQFSNSRSEMNVSTLELGDSALYLCASSLEGVGTEAFFGQGTRLTVV.

The genes are TRBV7-9 and TRBJ2-3; 7 positions match TRBD1. The CDR3 has 17 amino acids. Germline V gives CDR1 SEHNR, CDR2 FQNEAQ (reference sequence). The V segment lost 5 bases and the J segment 4 bases; nucleotides outside the gene matches: 15. The CDR3: CASSLRNEDRESDTQYF. CDR3 DNA sequence: TGTGCCAGCAGCCTCAGAAACGAAGACAGGGAGTCAGATACGCAGTATTTT.

This clone was detected a few times. The V and J genes are TRBV7-9 and TRBJ2-7, with D perhaps matching TRBD1 (5 bases). V was shortened by 5 bases and J by 3 bases, with 14 bases between the two germline ends. Germline V CDR1 and CDR2: SEHNR, FQNEAQ (reference sequence). The CDR3 runs to 14 residues. CDR3 loop: CASSTTVQLYEQYF. The CDR3, as DNA: TGTGCCAGCAGCACGACAGTTCAGCTCTACGAGCAGTACTTC. The whole variable domain, remainder taken from reference TRBV7-9 and TRBJ2-7, is DTGVSQNPRHKITKRGQNVTFRCDPISEHNRLYWYRQTLGQGPEFLTYFQNEAQLEKSRLLSDRFSAERPKGSFSTLEIQRTEQGDSAMYLCASSTTVQLYEQYFGPGTRLTVT.

This clone was seen just once. The V call is TRBV7-9, the J call TRBJ1-1; D is ambiguous. This CDR3 contains 14 residues. V lost 2 bases to trimming and J lost 2 bases, with 9 bases between them. Germline CDR1 and CDR2: SEHNR and FQNEAQ (reference sequence). The CDR3 DNA reads TGTGCCAGCAGCTTAATATTGCGTAACACTGAAGCTTTCTTT. This translates into CASSLILRNTEAFF.

This clone appeared once. The rearrangement links TRBV6-5 to TRBJ1-4, with 9 bases that match TRBD1. The germline V gene encodes CDR1 MNHEY and CDR2 SVGAGI. The ends lost 6 bases at V and 0 bases at J; junction bases unmatched: 2. The CDR3 spans 15 residues. CDR3 residues: CASRGQGSTNEKLFF. DNA for the CDR3: TGTGCCAGCAGGGGACAGGGTTCAACTAATGAAAAACTGTTTTTT.

This chain connects TRBV5-6 to TRBJ2-1; TRBD2 matches at 7 bases. The CDR3 runs to 16 residues. V was clipped by 2 bases and J by 3 bases; unmatched bases: 8. Germline lookup yields CDR1 SGHDT and CDR2 YYEEEE. CDR3 sequence: CASSLTSARIYNEQFF. CDR3 nucleotides: TGTGCCAGCAGCTTAACTAGCGCCAGAATCTACAATGAGCAGTTCTTC.

This clone occurred a few times. V usage is TRBV6-4 and J usage is TRBJ2-5; the D call may be TRBD1 or TRBD2 (5 bases each). The germline V and J ends were trimmed by 3 bases and 5 bases, with 13 bases remaining between them. The CDR3 runs 14 residues. The germline V gene has CDR1 MRHNA and CDR2 SNTAGT. In DNA, the CDR3 is TGTGCCAGCAGTGAAGCTATGGGGGTGGAGACCCAGTACTTC. Residues: CASSEAMGVETQYF.

Worth noting for this clone: Other DNA sequences in this sample translate to the same CDR3. The chain joins TRBV29-1 to TRBJ1-1, with D perhaps TRBD1 (5 bases). The CDR3 consists of 10 residues. Germline values: CDR1 SQVTM, CDR2 ANQGSEA. V was trimmed by 6 bases and J by 3 bases, leaving 5 bases between them. The CDR3 sequence is CSVGDTEAFF. CDR3 bases: TGCAGCGTGGGGGACACTGAAGCTTTCTTT.

This chain uses TRBV5-1 with TRBJ1-4; tentative D call: TRBD1 (5 bases). V lost 2 bases, J lost 0 bases, and 11 bases lay in between. CDR1 is SGHRS, CDR2 YFSETQ, per germline. The CDR3 has 16 residues. In DNA, the CDR3 is TGCGCCAGCAGCTTCGGGGGGACGACAACTAATGAAAAACTGTTTTTT. The encoded protein is CASSFGGTTTNEKLFF.